This TCR beta chain originates from a study of shared clonotypes between healthy human individuals. Study information: Each donor's CD4 naive and CD4 memory cells filled three plates apiece, CD8 naive two, and CD8 memory one.

This CDR3 spans 15 amino acids. Trimming removed 3 bases at V and 0 bases at J, with 9 bases between. Looked up from germline, CDR1 is SEHNR and CDR2 is FQNEAQ (reference sequence). The run depth of the assay was deep. The assay was immunoSEQ multiplex PCR, and TCRdb's table has in-frame clones only and misses some. This sample yields approximately 95,000 clones, of which 67% are seen a single time; roughly 40% belongs to the top ten. This clone was detected a few times. The sequencing sample was made of memory CD8+ T cells sorted from blood. Subset specified: CD45RO+ cells pooled with CCR7-negative TemRA cells. The sequence derives from a man aged 30-40 years in good health. The chain combines TRBV7-9 with TRBJ2-1; D is possibly TRBD2 (5 bases). The CDR3 protein is CASSFSESSYNEQFF. The CDR3 region has the DNA TGTGCCAGCAGCTTTAGCGAGAGCTCCTACAATGAGCAGTTCTTC.